Following are 15 T cell receptor beta chains from one sample sequenced in a study of regulatory T cells in long-lasting Graves disease. Time point given: persistent/refractory GD, antithyroid drugs over 5 years with positive TRAb. Making the TCR library involved RNA that had been extracted from PBMCs. Arm-PCR of CDR3 regions and iRepertoire HTBI primers were the basis on which TCR beta libraries were built. TCRdb re-analysed the multiplex PCR reads in MiXCR, keeping a single row per CDR3 protein. The sample lists under 500,000 distinct CDR3 sequences; 20% to 25% were seen once. Sequencing used peripheral blood mononuclear cells (PBMCs), obtained when the disease was refractory, from a patient treated with antithyroid drugs. Source of these receptors: a female donor with Graves disease.

This rearrangement joins TRBV12-3 or TRBV12-4 to TRBJ2-2, with D possibly being TRBD2 (6 bases). This CDR3 is 14 amino acids long. With 8 bases removed from V and 5 bases from J, the gap between germline ends came to 15 bases. CDR3 coding DNA: TGTGCCAGCCTTACCATGGGGGGTACCGGGGAGCTGTTTTTT. It encodes CASLTMGGTGELFF.

The V gene is TRBV10-1, the J gene TRBJ2-2; TRBD2 is a possible D gene (6 bases). Germline CDR1 reads WNHNN; CDR2 reads SYGVQD (reference sequence). This CDR3 has 15 residues. Trimming removed 2 bases from V and 6 bases from J, with 13 bases in between. The CDR3 sequence: CASSEAPSVPGELFF. Written as DNA, the CDR3 is TGCGCCAGCAGTGAGGCGCCTAGCGTGCCCGGGGAGCTGTTTTTT.

This clonotype was detected a few times. The chain employs TRBV10-3 and TRBJ1-5; TRBD1 matches at 7 bases. The ends lost 2 bases at V and 7 bases at J; junction bases unmatched: 11. CDR3 length equals 16 residues. Germline values: CDR1 ENHRY, CDR2 SYGVKD. CDR3 residues: CAISELRQGIIQPQHF. The CDR3 nucleotides are TGTGCCATCAGTGAGCTCCGACAGGGAATTATACAGCCCCAGCATTTT.

This clonotype has more than one count but fewer than ten. V usage is TRBV12-5 and J usage is TRBJ1-6; D unclear. The V and J ends lost 0 bases and 8 bases respectively, with 8 bases between them. This CDR3 spans 14 amino acids. Germline CDR1 and CDR2: LGHNT and FRNRAP. The CDR3 sequence is CASGLVHGHSPLHF. In DNA, the CDR3 is TGTGCTAGTGGTTTGGTACACGGACATTCACCCCTCCACTTT.

J is TRBJ2-7 and V is TRBV4-1; 11 bases are shared with TRBD1. CDR1 and CDR2 from the germline V gene are MGHRA and YSYEKL. V lost 3 bases to trimming and J lost 3 bases; unmatched junction nucleotides: 4. The CDR3 is 15 residues long. The chain's CDR3 is CASSQDRGRVYEQYF. The CDR3 nucleotides read TGCGCCAGCAGCCAGGACAGGGGGCGCGTCTACGAGCAGTACTTC.

The sample holds a few counts of this clonotype. The V and J genes are TRBV7-3 and TRBJ2-2; TRBD2 matches 11 bases. The germline V gene encodes CDR1 SGHTA and CDR2 FQGTGA. V was clipped by 7 bases and J by 6 bases; unmatched bases: 4. This CDR3 is built from 14 residues. CDR3 sequence: CASKGLAASGELFF. The DNA for the CDR3 is TGTGCCAGCAAGGGACTAGCGGCCTCCGGGGAGCTGTTTTTT.

This clonotype has at least ten counts. In nucleotides, the CDR3 is TGTGCCAGCAGCTTAGGGGGCTCTAACTATGGCTACACCTTC. It is translated as CASSLGGSNYGYTF. The chain links TRBV7-2 to TRBJ1-2; the D gene is possibly TRBD1 (5 bases). With 1 base removed from V and 0 bases from J, the gap between germline ends came to 6 bases. Germline V gene lookup returns CDR1 SGHTA and CDR2 FQGNSA. The CDR3 has 14 amino acids. The whole variable domain, filled in from reference TRBV7-2 and TRBJ1-2, reads GAGVSQSPSNKVTEKGKDVELRCDPISGHTALYWYRQSLGQGLEFLIYFQGNSAPDKSGLPSDRFSAERTGGSVSTLTIQRTQQEDSAVYLCASSLGGSNYGYTFGSGTRLTVV.

CDR3 DNA: TGCAGTGCTAGAACCGACAGCAACTATGGCTACACCTTC. Translation gives CSARTDSNYGYTF. The V and J genes are TRBV20-1 and TRBJ1-2; TRBD1 is a possible D gene (5 bases). CDR3 length: 13 amino acids. Germline V gives CDR1 DFQATT, CDR2 SNEGSKA (reference sequence). The V and J ends lost 2 bases and 2 bases respectively, with 9 bases between them.

This clonotype has just a few counts. V and J are TRBV5-6 and TRBJ2-5; D gene ambiguous. V was trimmed by 1 base and J by 5 bases, leaving 6 bases between them. Per the germline V gene, CDR1 is SGHDT and CDR2 is YYEEEE. The CDR3 extends over 12 amino acids. The CDR3 coding sequence is TGTGCCAGCAGCTTGCGTGTGGAGACCCAGTACTTC. Protein sequence: CASSLRVETQYF.

The chain employs TRBV19 and TRBJ1-5, with D perhaps matching TRBD1 (6 bases). Germline V gene sequence: CDR1 LNHDA, CDR2 SQIVND (reference sequence). The CDR3 contains 13 residues. V was cut by 10 bases and J by 6 bases, with 16 bases left in between. The CDR3 loop is CATLGHPSQPQHF. The CDR3 DNA sequence: TGTGCCACCCTGGGACACCCCAGTCAGCCCCAGCATTTT.

The sample holds many counts of this clonotype. V and J are TRBV27 and TRBJ1-1; D not resolved. Trimming took 10 bases from V and 5 from J, leaving 11 bases between them. Germline-derived CDR1 and CDR2 are MNHEY and SMNVEV (reference sequence). The CDR3 has 11 amino acids. The CDR3 bases are TGTGCCAACCGCACAGTTACTGAAGCTTTCTTT. Translating it yields CANRTVTEAFF.

This clonotype was seen only a few times. V usage is TRBV19 and J usage is TRBJ1-2; D possibly corresponds to TRBD1 (6 bases). Per germline, CDR1 LNHDA and CDR2 SQIVND (reference sequence). This CDR3 has 15 amino acids. Trimming removed 3 bases at V and 5 bases at J, with 16 bases between. This CDR3 reads CASSIAQGNIYGYTF. Written as DNA, the CDR3 is TGTGCCAGTAGTATCGCTCAGGGGAATATTTATGGCTACACCTTC.

The chain uses TRBV20-1 and TRBJ2-7; 10 nucleotides line up with TRBD1. The junction had 3 bases not matched to a gene; V was cut back by 1 base and J by 3 bases. Germline values: CDR1 DFQATT, CDR2 SNEGSKA (reference sequence). The length of the CDR3 is 14 residues. The CDR3 nucleotides are TGCAGTGCTAGAGGGACAGGGGGACTCTACGAGCAGTACTTC. As protein: CSARGTGGLYEQYF.

The chain couples TRBV12-3 or TRBV12-4 to TRBJ2-2; D possibly corresponds to TRBD2 (6 bases). Trimming removed 10 bases at V and 5 bases at J, with 20 bases between. The CDR3 length is 15 residues. CDR3 sequence: CATAVPGGITGELFF. The CDR3 DNA reads TGTGCCACCGCTGTTCCGGGCGGGATAACCGGGGAGCTGTTTTTT.

This clonotype came up a few times. The chain is built from TRBV7-2 and TRBJ1-2; D gene uncertain. The CDR3 runs to 12 residues. Per the germline V gene, CDR1 is SGHTA and CDR2 is FQGNSA. The V and J ends lost 5 bases and 2 bases respectively, with 6 bases between them. In nucleotides, the CDR3 is TGTGCCAGCAGCCCCCGAAACTATGGCTACACCTTC. This encodes CASSPRNYGYTF.